Presented here are 20 T cell receptor beta chains from one specimen sequenced in a study of blood T cell repertoires in COVID-19. TCRdb's table, derived via immunoSEQ multiplex PCR, lists solely in-frame clones and lacks some. The table shows 180,000 or so clones, with roughly 88% occurring only once. Sequencing was performed on peripheral blood. These receptors were taken from a woman aged 30 to 39 with acute or convalescent COVID-19.

J is TRBJ2-3 and V is TRBV18, with 10 bases identical to TRBD2. With V trimmed by 4 bases and J by 2 bases, 6 bases remained unmatched. Germline assignment: CDR1 KGHSH and CDR2 LQKENI. The CDR3 contains 16 residues. The CDR3 nucleotides read TGTGCCAGCTCACATTCAGCGGGAGGGCCCACAGATACGCAGTATTTT. Protein sequence: CASSHSAGGPTDTQYF.

CDR3 amino acids: CASSITGNSYEQYF. The CDR3, as DNA: TGTGCCAGTAGTATTACCGGGAACTCCTACGAGCAGTACTTC. The chain recombines TRBV19 with TRBJ2-7; maybe TRBD2 (5 bases). V dropped 3 bases and J dropped 0 bases, with 9 bases sitting between them. Germline V lookup: CDR1 LNHDA, CDR2 SQIVND (reference sequence). The CDR3 covers 14 residues. Full variable domain (missing parts from reference TRBV19 and TRBJ2-7): DGGITQSPKYLFRKEGQNVTLSCEQNLNHDAMYWYRQDPGQGLRLIYYSQIVNDFQKGDIAEGYSVSREKKESFPLTVTSAQKNPTAFYLCASSITGNSYEQYFGPGTRLTVT.

The chain employs TRBV7-2 and TRBJ1-3, with D perhaps TRBD1 (6 bases). This CDR3 has 17 residues. V was trimmed by 1 base and J by 0 bases, leaving 13 bases between them. The germline gives CDR1 SGHTA, CDR2 FQGNSA. CDR3 DNA sequence: TGTGCCAGCAGCTTAGAAGGATCGACAGGCTCTGGAAACACCATATATTTT. This translates into CASSLEGSTGSGNTIYF.

The rearrangement links TRBV4-1 to TRBJ2-2, with unresolved D. Germline-derived CDR1 and CDR2 are MGHRA and YSYEKL. The CDR3 contains 13 residues. Deletions cut 4 bases from V and 8 bases from J, with 11 bases between. CDR3 sequence: CASSLRLVGELFF. In nucleotides, the CDR3 is TGCGCCAGCAGCCTGCGTTTAGTAGGGGAGCTGTTTTTT.

The chain links TRBV9 to TRBJ2-3; TRBD2 matches 15 bases. CDR1 and CDR2 (germline): SGDLS, YYNGEE. The CDR3 length is 14 residues. J lost 9 bases, V lost 6 bases, and 5 bases had no gene match. The CDR3 DNA is TGTGCCAGCAACCCGGGACTAGCGGGAGGCACGCAGTATTTT. It specifies CASNPGLAGGTQYF.

The chain links TRBV28 to TRBJ2-1; no definite D call. The CDR3 contains 12 residues. V gave up 3 bases and J gave up 9 bases, with 9 bases separating them. CDR1 and CDR2 from the germline V gene are MDHEN and SYDVKM. The CDR3 sequence is CASSFVSGEQFF. The CDR3 DNA is TGTGCCAGCAGTTTCGTTTCGGGTGAGCAGTTCTTC. The full variable domain, its missing parts supplied by reference TRBV28 and TRBJ2-1, is DVKVTQSSRYLVKRTGEKVFLECVQDMDHENMFWYRQDPGLGLRLIYFSYDVKMKEKGDIPEGYSVSREKKERFSLILESASTNQTSMYLCASSFVSGEQFFGPGTRLTVL.

The V call is TRBV24-1, the J call TRBJ2-5, with a weak D call TRBD2 (5 bases). The V end was cut by 5 bases, the J end by 5 bases, with 11 bases between. The CDR3 is 13 residues long. The germline CDR1 and CDR2 sequences are KGHDR and SFDVKD. This CDR3 reads CATSVSGFETQYF. The DNA for the CDR3 is TGTGCCACCAGTGTTTCGGGGTTTGAGACCCAGTACTTC.

The chain is built from TRBV3-1 (or the pseudogene TRBV3-2) and TRBJ2-1; possible D gene TRBD2, 5 bases. Germline CDR1 is LGHDT and CDR2 is YNNKEL (reference sequence). The V end lost 2 bases, the J end lost 9 bases, and 8 bases lay between the germline ends. The CDR3 is 12 amino acids. DNA of the CDR3: TGTGCCAGCAGCCAACGGGGTGGTGAGCAGTTCTTC. Its protein is CASSQRGGEQFF.

The chain combines TRBV5-6 with TRBJ1-2, with 8 bases identical to TRBD1. The CDR3 extends over 16 amino acids. Germline CDR1 and CDR2: SGHDT and YYEEEE. The ends lost 0 bases at V and 9 bases at J; junction bases unmatched: 13. CDR3 bases: TGTGCCAGCAGCTTGGATTTCAGGGGGCGCGGGGAACGCTACACCTTC. Translation: CASSLDFRGRGERYTF.

The rearrangement links TRBV27 to TRBJ2-1, with D possibly matching TRBD2 (5 bases). This CDR3 has 13 residues. The germline V gene encodes CDR1 MNHEY and CDR2 SMNVEV (reference sequence). Trimming stripped 6 bases from V and 5 bases from J, with 11 bases between. In DNA form, the CDR3 reads TGTGCCAGCAGCCCGGGATTGGACAATGAGCAGTTCTTC. It specifies CASSPGLDNEQFF.

This chain links TRBV9 with TRBJ2-7, with D perhaps matching TRBD2 (7 bases). The CDR3 has 14 residues. The V end was cut by 0 bases, the J end by 7 bases, with 14 bases between. Germline values: CDR1 SGDLS, CDR2 YYNGEE. The CDR3 DNA sequence: TGTGCCAGCAGCGTAGGGGGGGGCGCGGGGGAGCAGTACTTC. Translated, it gives CASSVGGGAGEQYF. Supplemented by reference TRBV9 and TRBJ2-7, the full variable domain reads DSGVTQTPKHLITATGQRVTLRCSPRSGDLSVYWYQQSLDQGLQFLIQYYNGEERAKGNILERFSAQQFPDLHSELNLSSLELGDSALYFCASSVGGGAGEQYFGPGTRLTVT.

The gene calls are TRBV29-1 and TRBJ2-2; D is uncertain. CDR3 size: 14 residues. Trimming removed 2 bases at V and 5 bases at J, with 12 bases between. The V gene's germline CDR1 is SQVTM and CDR2 ANQGSEA. This CDR3 reads CSVERSSFTGELFF. In nucleotides, the CDR3 is TGCAGCGTTGAAAGGAGTAGTTTTACCGGGGAGCTGTTTTTT.

This clone was seen more than once but under ten times. This chain links TRBV5-1 with TRBJ1-1, with 11 bases lining up with TRBD1. Germline V lookup: CDR1 SGHRS, CDR2 YFSETQ. With V trimmed by 2 bases and J by 6 bases, 9 bases remained unmatched. The CDR3 has 16 amino acids. The CDR3, as DNA: TGCGCCAGCAGCTTTGGGCCGGACAGGGGGCGACCTGAAGCTTTCTTT. It encodes CASSFGPDRGRPEAFF.

V is TRBV11-2 and J is TRBJ2-1, with 8 bases aligning to TRBD2. The CDR3 consists of 13 residues. The ends lost 2 bases at V and 15 bases at J; junction bases unmatched: 9. Germline V gives CDR1 SGHAT, CDR2 FQNNGV. CDR3 DNA sequence: TGTGCCAGCAGCTTACGAGCCAGCGGGAGCCCGTTCTTC. It translates to CASSLRASGSPFF.

The J gene is TRBJ1-5, the V gene TRBV10-3, with no clear D. CDR1 and CDR2 (germline): ENHRY, SYGVKD. V dropped 2 bases and J dropped 0 bases, with 8 bases sitting between them. This CDR3 has 15 residues. CDR3 amino acids: CAISENNYSNQPQHF. CDR3 coding DNA: TGTGCCATCAGTGAGAACAACTATAGCAATCAGCCCCAGCATTTT.

This sequence joins TRBV5-3 and TRBJ2-1; no clear D. TRBV5-3 is designated an ORF whose function remains uncertain. The CDR3 runs 13 residues. The ends were cut back, 0 bases at V and 8 bases at J, with 9 bases in the middle. DNA for the CDR3: TGTGCCAGAAGCTTGGGGGCCCATCATGAGCAGTTCTTC. This sequence encodes CARSLGAHHEQFF.

The rearrangement uses TRBV6-2 or TRBV6-3 and TRBJ2-4; 7 positions match TRBD2. The CDR3 covers 14 residues. Germline loops: CDR1 MNHEY, CDR2 SVGEGT. J gave up 7 bases and V 4 bases, and 7 bases lay outside the gene matches. The CDR3 loop reads CASSWGRGANIQYF. The CDR3 DNA sequence: TGTGCCAGCAGTTGGGGGAGGGGCGCTAACATTCAGTACTTC.

The chain links TRBV6-6 to TRBJ2-7; D gene uncertain. CDR1 and CDR2 (germline): MNHNY, SVGAGI (reference sequence). The CDR3 sequence is 14 residues long. Trimming left V 7 bases short and J 0 bases short, with 13 bases between. This CDR3 reads CASTPPGPSYEQYF. CDR3 DNA sequence: TGTGCCAGCACCCCCCCCGGTCCCTCCTACGAGCAGTACTTC.

This clone has a single count. V gene TRBV15 combines with J gene TRBJ2-2; TRBD2 might be the D (6 bases). Germline CDR1 and CDR2: LNHNV and YYDKDF (reference sequence). This CDR3 region has 15 residues. The V and J ends lost 2 bases and 3 bases respectively, with 10 bases between them. The CDR3, as DNA: TGTGCCACCAGCAGATCGAGGAGGGACACCGGGGAGCTGTTTTTT. Translation gives CATSRSRRDTGELFF. Based on the CDR3 plus reference TRBV15 and TRBJ2-2, the full variable domain is DAMVIQNPRYQVTQFGKPVTLSCSQTLNHNVMYWYQQKSSQAPKLLFHYYDKDFNNEADTPDNFQSRRPNTSFCFLDIRSPGLGDTAMYLCATSRSRRDTGELFFGEGSRLTVL.

This clone was seen a single time. The V and J genes are TRBV19 and TRBJ2-3, with D uncertain. This CDR3 region has 13 residues. Germline lookup yields CDR1 LNHDA and CDR2 SQIVND (reference sequence). Trimming removed 6 bases at V and 0 bases at J, with 7 bases between. CDR3 in amino acids: CASRASSTDTQYF. In DNA, the CDR3 is TGTGCCAGTAGGGCCAGTAGCACAGATACGCAGTATTTT.